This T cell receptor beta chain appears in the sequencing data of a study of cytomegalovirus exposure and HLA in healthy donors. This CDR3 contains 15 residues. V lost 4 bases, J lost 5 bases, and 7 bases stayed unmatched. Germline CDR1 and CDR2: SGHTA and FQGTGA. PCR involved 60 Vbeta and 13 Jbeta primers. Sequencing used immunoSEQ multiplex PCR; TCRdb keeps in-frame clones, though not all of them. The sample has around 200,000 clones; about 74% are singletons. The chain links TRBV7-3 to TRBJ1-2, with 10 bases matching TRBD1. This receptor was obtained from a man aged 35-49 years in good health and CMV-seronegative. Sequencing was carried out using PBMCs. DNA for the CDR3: TGTGCCAGCAGCTCCGGACAGGGGGTAGATTATGGCTACACCTTC. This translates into CASSSGQGVDYGYTF. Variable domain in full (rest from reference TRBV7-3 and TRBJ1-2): GAGVSQTPSNKVTEKGKYVELRCDPISGHTALYWYRQSLGQGPEFLIYFQGTGAADDSGLPNDRFFAVRPEGSVSTLKIQRTERGDSAVYLCASSSGQGVDYGYTFGSGTRLTVV.